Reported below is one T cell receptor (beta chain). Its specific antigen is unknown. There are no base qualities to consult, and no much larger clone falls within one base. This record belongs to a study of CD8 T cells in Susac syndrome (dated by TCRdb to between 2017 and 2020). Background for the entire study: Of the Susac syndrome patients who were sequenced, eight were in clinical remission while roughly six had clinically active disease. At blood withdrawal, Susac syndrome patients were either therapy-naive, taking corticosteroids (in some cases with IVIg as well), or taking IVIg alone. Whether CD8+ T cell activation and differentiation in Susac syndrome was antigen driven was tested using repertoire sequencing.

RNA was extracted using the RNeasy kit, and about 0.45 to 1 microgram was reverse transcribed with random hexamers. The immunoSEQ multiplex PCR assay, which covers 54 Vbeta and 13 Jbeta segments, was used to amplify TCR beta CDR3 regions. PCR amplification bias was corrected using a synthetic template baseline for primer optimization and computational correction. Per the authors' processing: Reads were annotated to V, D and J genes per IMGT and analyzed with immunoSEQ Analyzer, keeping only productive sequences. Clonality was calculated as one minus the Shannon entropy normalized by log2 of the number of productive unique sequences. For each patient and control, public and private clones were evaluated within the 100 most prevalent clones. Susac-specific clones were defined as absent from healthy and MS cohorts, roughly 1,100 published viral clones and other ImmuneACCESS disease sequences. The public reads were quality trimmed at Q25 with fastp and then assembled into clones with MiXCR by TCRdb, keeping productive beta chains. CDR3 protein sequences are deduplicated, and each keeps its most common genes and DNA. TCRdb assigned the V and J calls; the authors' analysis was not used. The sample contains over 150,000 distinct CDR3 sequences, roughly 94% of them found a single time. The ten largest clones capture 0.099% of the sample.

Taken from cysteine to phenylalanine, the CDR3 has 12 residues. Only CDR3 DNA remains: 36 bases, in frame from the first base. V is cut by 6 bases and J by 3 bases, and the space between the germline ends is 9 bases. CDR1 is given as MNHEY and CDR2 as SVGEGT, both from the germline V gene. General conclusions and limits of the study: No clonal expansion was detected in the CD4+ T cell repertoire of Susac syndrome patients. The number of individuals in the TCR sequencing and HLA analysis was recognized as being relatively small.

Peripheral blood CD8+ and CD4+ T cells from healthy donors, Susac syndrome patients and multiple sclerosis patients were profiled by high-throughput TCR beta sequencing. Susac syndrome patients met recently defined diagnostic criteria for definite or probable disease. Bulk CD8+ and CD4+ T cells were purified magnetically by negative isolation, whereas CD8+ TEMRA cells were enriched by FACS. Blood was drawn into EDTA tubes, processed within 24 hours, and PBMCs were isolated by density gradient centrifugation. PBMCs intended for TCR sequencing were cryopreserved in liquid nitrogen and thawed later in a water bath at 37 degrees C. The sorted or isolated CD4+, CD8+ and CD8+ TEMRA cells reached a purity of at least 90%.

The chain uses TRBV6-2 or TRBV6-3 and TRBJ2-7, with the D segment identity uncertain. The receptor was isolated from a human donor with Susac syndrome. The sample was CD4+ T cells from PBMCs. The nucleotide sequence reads TGTGCCAGCAGCTGGGAAGGCTACGAGCAGTACTTC. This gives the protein CASSWEGYEQYF.